These 3 T cell receptor beta chains originate from one sample sequenced in a study of PD-1 blockade in mismatch repair-deficient tumors. TCRdb's copy holds only in-frame clones and misses some; the assay was immunoSEQ multiplex PCR. The data contain more than 15,000 clones, about 86% of them seen just once; the ten biggest clones take up 3.4%. The sample was PBMCs, taken 4 weeks after starting pembrolizumab. The receptors come from an adult with mismatch repair-deficient cancer.

The rearrangement links TRBV7-2 to TRBJ2-1, with D tentatively TRBD1 (6 bases). With 5 bases removed from V and 9 bases from J, the gap between germline ends came to 14 bases. Germline assignment: CDR1 SGHTA and CDR2 FQGNSA. This CDR3 has 13 amino acids. The CDR3 loop is CASSTQGMAEQFF. In nucleotides, the CDR3 is TGTGCCAGCAGCACACAGGGAATGGCTGAGCAGTTCTTC.

The chain recombines TRBV18 with TRBJ2-1; TRBD2 aligns across 11 bases. The germline gives CDR1 KGHSH, CDR2 LQKENI. V was clipped by 4 bases and J by 4 bases; unmatched bases: 3. This CDR3 spans 15 amino acids. The DNA for the CDR3 is TGTGCCAGCTCACGGGGACTAGCGGTTTACAATGAGCAGTTCTTC. Translating it yields CASSRGLAVYNEQFF.

This clone was detected once. The chain links TRBV2 to TRBJ2-3; a weak D match, TRBD2 (5 bases). The CDR3 extends over 15 amino acids. Germline V gene lookup returns CDR1 SNHLY and CDR2 FYNNEI. The ends were cut back, 7 bases at V and 2 bases at J, with 16 bases in the middle. CDR3 DNA: TGTGCCAGCACACTAGAAGGACTTCCCACAGATACGCAGTATTTT. This codes for CASTLEGLPTDTQYF.